This T cell receptor beta chain originates from a study of T-cell reconstitution after alpha-beta-depleted transplantation in children. Overall study findings and caveats: Newly produced T cells mostly accounted for T-cell counts and diversity one year post-transplant. Two months or so post-transplant, alpha-beta T cells reportedly derived from several hundred expanded graft clones.

On this clonotype itself: Its antigen is not identified.

Unique molecular identifiers tagged the TCRbeta library. In TCRdb, the PCR reads were re-called with MiXCR into one record per CDR3 protein. The sample gives approximately 980,000 distinct CDR3 sequences, about 29% of which show up once; about 28% is in the top ten. The sample consisted of PBMCs, mostly from graft donor cells, taken 360 days after TCRalphabeta/CD19-depleted stem cell transplant. The clonotype was recovered from a boy under two years old who had a stem cell transplant for SCID, so the T cells may come from the graft donor.

CDR3 region: CAISAATSGGANEQFF. CDR3 bases: TGTGCCATCAGTGCTGCGACTAGCGGGGGAGCCAATGAGCAGTTCTTC. This rearrangement joins TRBV10-3 to TRBJ2-1, with TRBD2 matching 12 bases. The CDR3 is 16 amino acids. Trimming cost V 4 bases and J 6 bases; bases outside gene matches: 7. The germline V gene encodes CDR1 ENHRY and CDR2 SYGVKD.